A selection of T cell receptor beta chains follows, all from one sample in a study of OX40 agonist ivuxolimab in advanced cancers. Generated by immunoSEQ multiplex PCR, the TCRdb table keeps only in-frame clones and is missing some. In the table there are approximately 60,000 clones, around 77% of which are singletons. The material was CD4+ or CD8+ T cells sorted from blood, obtained in a trial of the OX40 agonist ivuxolimab. The receptors shown here come from an adult with an advanced solid tumor such as melanoma, head and neck, liver or kidney cancer. Each CDR3 is given with its conserved first and last residue. A D gene is named only where the DNA matches it firmly. Rows may omit the clone size; those that give it use once, few, many or a size class.

clone_size j_call d_call v_call cdr3_nt cdr3_aa
few TRBJ2-3 TRBD2 TRBV4-2 TGTGCCAGCAGCAGGGGACTAGCGGGACGAGGGGCAGATACGCAGTATTTT CASSRGLAGRGADTQYF
. TRBJ1-1 . TRBV19 TGTGCCAGTAGACTCGCCCCCTCAGGGACAGCTTTCTTT CASRLAPSGTAFF
. TRBJ1-4 . TRBV5-1 TGCGCCAGCAGCTCAGGGATCGGAGGGACTAATGAAAAACTGTTTTTT CASSSGIGGTNEKLFF
. TRBJ2-7 . TRBV19 TGTGCCAGTAGTTTAGGGGTGGACTACGAGCAGTACTTC CASSLGVDYEQYF
. TRBJ1-1 TRBD1 TRBV5-1 TGCGCCAGCAGCACGGACAGGGTGGACACTGAAGCTTTCTTT CASSTDRVDTEAFF
few TRBJ2-7 . TRBV7-2 TGTGCCAGCAGCTTAAGGAAAACCCCGGACTACGAGCAGTACTTC CASSLRKTPDYEQYF
. TRBJ2-7 . TRBV29-1 TGCAGCGCCGAAGGGGGGGCCTTAGAGCAGTACTTC CSAEGGALEQYF
. TRBJ1-2 . TRBV28 TGTGCCAGCAGTTTAAGACTCTATGGCTACACCTTC CASSLRLYGYTF
. TRBJ1-5 TRBD1 TRBV6-5 TGTGCCAGCAGTATGCGGACAGGGGCTCAGCCCCAGCATTTT CASSMRTGAQPQHF
. TRBJ2-3 TRBD1 TRBV9 TGTGCCAGCAGCGTCACAGGGGTGGGCACAGATACGCAGTATTTT CASSVTGVGTDTQYF
. TRBJ2-3 TRBD1 TRBV5-1 TGCGCCAGCGTCAGGGGGTCTAGCACAGATACGCAGTATTTT CASVRGSSTDTQYF
. TRBJ1-2 TRBD1 TRBV5-4 TGTGCCAGCAGCTTGGAGAGGGGACAGCTGGAAGGCTACACCTTC CASSLERGQLEGYTF
. TRBJ2-5 . TRBV7-2 TGTGCCAGCAGACTGACTTCAGGGGGGGAGACCCAGTACTTC CASRLTSGGETQYF
. TRBJ1-4 . TRBV5-1 TGCGCCAGCAGCTCCTCCGGAGGGGGGAAAAGATTTGAAAAACTGTTTTTT CASSSSGGGKRFEKLFF
. TRBJ2-7 TRBD1 TRBV5-8 TGTGCCAGCAGCCCGGGACAGGGCCCTCCGGGGGAGCAGTACTTC CASSPGQGPPGEQYF
. TRBJ1-4 . TRBV10-3 TGTGCCATCAGTGACGGGATCGGAGAAAAACTGTTTTTT CAISDGIGEKLFF
. TRBJ2-5 TRBD2 TRBV6-5 TGTGCCAGCAGTTACGGACCAGCGGGGCGACAAGAGACCCAGTACTTC CASSYGPAGRQETQYF
few TRBJ1-1 TRBD1 TRBV5-1 TGCGCCAGCAGCTTCCAGACAGGGACTGAAGCTTTCTTT CASSFQTGTEAFF